This TCR beta chain was recovered during a study of shared clonotypes between healthy human individuals. The CDR3 totals 15 residues. Per the germline V gene, CDR1 is SGHRS and CDR2 is YFSETQ. V lost 5 bases and J lost 0; bases outside the gene matches: 8. Broader study findings: In contrast to clonotypes shared by all four donors, non-shared clonotypes had lower generation probabilities.

Over several immunoSEQ plates, each subset's genomic DNA was distributed in even portions. TCRdb's copy holds only in-frame clones and misses some; the assay was immunoSEQ multiplex PCR. The sample records some 2,500,000 clones, 93% being singletons. For this clone: The antigen is undetermined.

V usage is TRBV5-1 and J usage is TRBJ2-7, with TRBD2 matching 7 bases. This clonotype was obtained from a young man in good health. Some clones in this sample may be carry-over from other donors' samples. Material for sequencing was naive CD4+ T cells from PBMCs. Stated subset: CD45RA+ positively selected. In nucleotides, the CDR3 is TGCGCCAGCAGTCAAACGACTAGCCGCTCCTACGAGCAGTACTTC. This gives the protein CASSQTTSRSYEQYF.